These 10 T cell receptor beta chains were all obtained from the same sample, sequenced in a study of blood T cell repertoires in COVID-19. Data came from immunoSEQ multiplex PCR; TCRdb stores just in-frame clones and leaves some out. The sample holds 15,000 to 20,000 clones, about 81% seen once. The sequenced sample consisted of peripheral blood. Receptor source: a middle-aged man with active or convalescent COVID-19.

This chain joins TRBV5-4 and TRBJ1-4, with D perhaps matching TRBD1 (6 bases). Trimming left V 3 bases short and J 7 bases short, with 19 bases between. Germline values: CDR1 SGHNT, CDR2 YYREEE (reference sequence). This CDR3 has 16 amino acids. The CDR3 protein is CASSSPQQGGSEKLFF. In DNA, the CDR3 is TGTGCCAGCAGCTCGCCCCAACAGGGCGGGTCTGAAAAACTGTTTTTT. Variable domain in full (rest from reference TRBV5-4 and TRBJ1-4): ETGVTQSPTHLIKTRGQQVTLRCSSQSGHNTVSWYQQALGQGPQFIFQYYREEENGRGNFPPRFSGLQFPNYSSELNVNALELDDSALYLCASSSPQQGGSEKLFFGSGTQLSVL.

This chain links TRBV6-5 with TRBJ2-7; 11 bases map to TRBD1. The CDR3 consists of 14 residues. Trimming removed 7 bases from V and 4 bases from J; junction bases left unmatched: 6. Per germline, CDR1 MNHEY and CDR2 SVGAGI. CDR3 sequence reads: CASIWTGGVYEQYF. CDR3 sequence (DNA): TGTGCCAGCATCTGGACAGGGGGCGTTTACGAGCAGTACTTC.

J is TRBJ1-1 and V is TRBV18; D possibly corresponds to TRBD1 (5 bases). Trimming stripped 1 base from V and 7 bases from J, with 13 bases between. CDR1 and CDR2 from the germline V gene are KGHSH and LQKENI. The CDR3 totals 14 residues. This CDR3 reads CASSPRDFRGEAFF. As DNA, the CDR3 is TGTGCCAGCTCACCACGGGACTTCAGAGGTGAAGCTTTCTTT.

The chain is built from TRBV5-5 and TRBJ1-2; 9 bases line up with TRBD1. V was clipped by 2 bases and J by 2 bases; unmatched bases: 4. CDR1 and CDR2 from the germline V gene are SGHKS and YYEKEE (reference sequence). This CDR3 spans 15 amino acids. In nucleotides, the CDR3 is TGTGCCAGCAGCTTTCGGACAGGGGAAAACTATGGCTACACCTTC. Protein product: CASSFRTGENYGYTF.

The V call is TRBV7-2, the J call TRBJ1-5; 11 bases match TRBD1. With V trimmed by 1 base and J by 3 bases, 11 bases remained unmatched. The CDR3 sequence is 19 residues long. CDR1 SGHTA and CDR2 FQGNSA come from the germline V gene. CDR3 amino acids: CASSLDGTGGLKNNQPQHF. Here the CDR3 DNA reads TGTGCCAGCAGCTTAGATGGGACAGGGGGATTGAAAAACAATCAGCCCCAGCATTTT.

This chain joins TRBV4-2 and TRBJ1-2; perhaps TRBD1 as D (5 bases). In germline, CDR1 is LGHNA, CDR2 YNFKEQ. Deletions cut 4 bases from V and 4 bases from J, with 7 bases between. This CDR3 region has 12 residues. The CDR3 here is CASSPGGYGYTF. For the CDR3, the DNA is TGTGCCAGCAGCCCGGGGGGCTATGGCTACACCTTC.

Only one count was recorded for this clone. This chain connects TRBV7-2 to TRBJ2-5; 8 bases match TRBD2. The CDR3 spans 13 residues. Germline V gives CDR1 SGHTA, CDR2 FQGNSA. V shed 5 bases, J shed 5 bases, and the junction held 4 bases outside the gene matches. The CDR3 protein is CASSTRTSETQYF. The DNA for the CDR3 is TGTGCCAGCAGCACCAGGACTAGCGAGACCCAGTACTTC. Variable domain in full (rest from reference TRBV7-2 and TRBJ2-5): GAGVSQSPSNKVTEKGKDVELRCDPISGHTALYWYRQSLGQGLEFLIYFQGNSAPDKSGLPSDRFSAERTGGSVSTLTIQRTQQEDSAVYLCASSTRTSETQYFGPGTRLLVL.

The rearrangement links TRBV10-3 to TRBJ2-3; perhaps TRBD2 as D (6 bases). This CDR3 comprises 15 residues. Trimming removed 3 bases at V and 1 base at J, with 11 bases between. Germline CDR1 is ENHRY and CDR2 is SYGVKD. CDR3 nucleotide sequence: TGTGCCATCAGTGAAGGAGGGGAGGGCACAGATACGCAGTATTTT. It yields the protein CAISEGGEGTDTQYF.

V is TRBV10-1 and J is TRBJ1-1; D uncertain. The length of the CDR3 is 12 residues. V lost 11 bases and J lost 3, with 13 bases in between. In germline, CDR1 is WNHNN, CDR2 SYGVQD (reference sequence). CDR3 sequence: CASLRSDTEAFF. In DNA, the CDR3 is TGCGCCTCCCTAAGGAGTGACACTGAAGCTTTCTTT.

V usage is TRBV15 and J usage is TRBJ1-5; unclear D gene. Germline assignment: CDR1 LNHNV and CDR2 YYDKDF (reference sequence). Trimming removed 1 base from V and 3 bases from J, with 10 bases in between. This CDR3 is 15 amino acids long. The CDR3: CATSRVAAVNQPQHF. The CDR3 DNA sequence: TGTGCCACCAGCAGAGTGGCGGCCGTCAATCAGCCCCAGCATTTT.